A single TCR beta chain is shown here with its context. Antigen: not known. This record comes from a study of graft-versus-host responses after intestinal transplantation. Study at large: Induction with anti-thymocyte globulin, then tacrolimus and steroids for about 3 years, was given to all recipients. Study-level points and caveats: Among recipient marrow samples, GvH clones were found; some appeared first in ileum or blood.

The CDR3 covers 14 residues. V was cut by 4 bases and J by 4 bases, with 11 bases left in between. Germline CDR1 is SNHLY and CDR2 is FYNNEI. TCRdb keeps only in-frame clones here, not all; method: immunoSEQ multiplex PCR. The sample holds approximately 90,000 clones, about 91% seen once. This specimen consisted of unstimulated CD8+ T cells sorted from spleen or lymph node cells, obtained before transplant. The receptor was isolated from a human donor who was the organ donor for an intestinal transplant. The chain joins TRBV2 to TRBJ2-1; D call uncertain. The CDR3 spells CASSVYAPYNEQFF. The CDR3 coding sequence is TGTGCCAGCAGTGTCTATGCTCCATACAATGAGCAGTTCTTC.